This T cell receptor beta chain is drawn from a study of blood T cells in healthy people across ages (dated by TCRdb to between 2015 and 2016). Concerning the study at large: In model experiments, template switching captured about one uniquely barcoded TCR beta cDNA molecule for every two T cells. The donors were split into four age groups: young (average about 15 years), middle-aged (39), aged (about 62) and long-lived (approximately 80). The study measured age-related changes in TCR beta repertoire diversity using deep sequencing normalized with unique cDNA molecular identifiers. For two donors (one aged 18 to 29 and one aged 80 or older), the study analyzed two additional independent replicas of 1 million unique cDNA reads from the same blood draw. The full study reports these points: The percentage of naive T cells measured by flow cytometry correlated strongly with observed TCR beta diversity. The long-lived group showed more naive CD4+ T cells, fewer expanded clones and increased TCR diversity than the aged group, suggesting age selection. Bulk unsorted PBMC profiling prevented conclusive comparison of naive and antigen-experienced compartments. As age increased, observed TCR beta diversity per million T cells dropped in a roughly linear way, and a significant reduction was already evident by age roughly 36. Total diversity estimates from one million sequenced T cells were considered lower bounds and underestimates. The CMV infection status of donors was not known, potentially confounding age-related changes in expanded clonotypes.

In regard to this clonotype: What this receptor recognizes is not known. The germline gene is not matched at one end of the junction; a read error may be the cause.

According to the germline V gene (reference sequence), CDR1 reads MNHEY and CDR2 reads SMNVEV. The CDR3 has 15 amino acids, counting the end cysteine and phenylalanine. The retained sequence is limited to the CDR3, 45 bases, with the frame set at the first base. Library creation used 5' RACE. Sequencer: Illumina HiSeq 2500. A second PCR of roughly 6 to 11 cycles was run with a J-beta primer mix and a sample-barcoded 5' primer. Each TCR beta cDNA molecule received a unique molecular identifier from a template-switch 5' adaptor carrying 12 random nucleotides. Each sample yielded at least 3 million CDR3-containing paired-end reads. First-strand cDNA was synthesized from all RNA with the Mint cDNA synthesis kit, primed by a TRBC-specific oligonucleotide. All cDNA was treated with uracil-DNA glycosylase and then went through a first 18-cycle PCR with the universal primers M1SS and BC2_uni_R. In the source study's methods: For normalization, 1 million high-quality reads, each with a distinct molecular identifier, were randomly selected from each sample. Reads sharing molecular identifiers were discarded rather than binned into consensus sequences. CDR3 identification, clonotype clustering and error correction used MiTCR with a Q25 quality threshold and the strictest error-elimination algorithm. Lower-bound total TCR beta diversity was estimated with a nonparametric unseen species model using Euler transformation. TCRdb reran the public reads through fastp at Q25 and MiXCR, keeping productive beta chains. Duplicate CDR3 protein sequences are folded into a single record with the most common DNA and genes. It is TCRdb's table, rather than the study itself, that gives the V and J calls and clone size. Within this sample are around 800,000 distinct CDR3 sequences, with around 24% of them counted one time only. The ten biggest clones cover under 3% of the sample.

The donors were under 40 Caucasian individuals from Russia, aged 6 to 90 years, who were systemically healthy. Each donor gave roughly 11 milliliters of peripheral blood, drawn into EDTA-treated Vacutainer tubes. Ficoll-Paque density-gradient centrifugation was used to isolate PBMCs, with at least 7 million per sample. Trizol reagent was used to extract total RNA from the PBMCs, yielding at least 6 micrograms per sample. For every donor, flow cytometry on a PBMC aliquot measured the percentage of naive CD45RAhigh/CD27high T cells. This same sample was also taken into another study, of T cells of mothers and their children. Looking at the second paper: Donors were nine systemically healthy Caucasian individuals: three mothers and their six children. cDNA synthesis used all of the extracted RNA, with around 1.5 ug of RNA in each 15 ul reaction. In the second PCR, the M1S primer introduced both the sample barcodes and 2-4 random nucleotides. Over 8 million TCR beta CDR3 reads were obtained for each mother, and millions of reads were obtained for each child. In both related and unrelated pairs, thymic selection shapes the output of TCR recombination in a similar way, with inherited differences having only a minor effect. Normalized repertoire overlap was always slightly but never significantly higher in related than unrelated mother-child pairs. Persistent microchimeric T cell clones were not detected, at a sensitivity of approximately 93 clones per million clonotypes. The study used deep NGS to compare TCR beta repertoires of mothers and children, seeking features distinguishing related mother-child pairs from unrelated individuals. On average, the children were approximately 11 +/- 4 years old, while the mothers were approximately 40 +/- 4 years old. After adapters were ligated using NEBNext reagents, the libraries underwent 100+100 nt paired-end sequencing on an Illumina HiSeq 2000. Mother and child libraries were prepared a month apart and sequenced in separate runs to prevent cross-contamination. Between roughly 450,000 and 2,000,000 distinct TCR beta clonotypes were identified per donor. Naive TCR beta clonotypes were estimated from low-frequency clonotypes matched to each donor's FACS-determined naive share, without sorting.

The V and J segments used are TRBV27 and TRBJ2-5; D gene: possibly TRBD1, on 6 matching bases. The origin of this receptor is a boy between 5 and 17 years old in good health. Sequenced input: blood. The DNA sequence is given as TGTGCCAGCAGTCCCGCGTGGGGGCGCACAGAGGCCCAGTACTTC. This yields the protein CASSPAWGRTEAQYF.